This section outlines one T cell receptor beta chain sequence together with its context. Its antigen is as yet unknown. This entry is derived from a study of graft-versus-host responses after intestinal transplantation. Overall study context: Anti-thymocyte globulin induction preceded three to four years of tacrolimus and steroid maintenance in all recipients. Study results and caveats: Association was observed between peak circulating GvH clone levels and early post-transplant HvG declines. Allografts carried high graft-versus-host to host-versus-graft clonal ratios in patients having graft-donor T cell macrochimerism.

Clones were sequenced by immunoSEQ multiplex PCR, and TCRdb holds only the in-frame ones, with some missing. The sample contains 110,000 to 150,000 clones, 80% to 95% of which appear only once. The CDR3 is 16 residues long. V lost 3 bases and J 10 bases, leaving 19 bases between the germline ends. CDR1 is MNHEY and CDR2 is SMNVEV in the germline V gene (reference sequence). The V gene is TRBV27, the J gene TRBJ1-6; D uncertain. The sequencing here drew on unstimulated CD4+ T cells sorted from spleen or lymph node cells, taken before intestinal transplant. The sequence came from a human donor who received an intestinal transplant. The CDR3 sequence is CASSFFGGLTESPLHF. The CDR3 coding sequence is TGTGCCAGCAGTTTTTTCGGAGGGCTAACAGAGTCACCCCTCCACTTT.